The present T cell receptor beta chain was sequenced within a study of blood T cell repertoires in COVID-19. Data came from immunoSEQ multiplex PCR; TCRdb stores just in-frame clones and leaves some out. The table shows some 46,000 clones, with more than 75% occurring only once. Source material: peripheral blood. The sequence came from a human donor in a cohort sampled during active COVID-19.

The chain's CDR3 is CASSYSGTGVDGYTF. The CDR3, as DNA: TGTGCCAGCAGTTACAGCGGGACAGGGGTTGATGGCTACACCTTC. The gene calls are TRBV6-2 or TRBV6-3 and TRBJ1-2; 10 bases match TRBD1. The CDR3 length is 15 residues. Trimming cost V 2 bases and J 6 bases; bases outside gene matches: 6. The germline V gene has CDR1 MNHEY and CDR2 SVGEGT.